This record concerns one T cell receptor beta chain sequence. Its target antigen remains unknown. The sample holds no much larger clone one base away, and base qualities are not on file. This entry belongs to a study of blood T cell repertoires in COVID-19 (TCRdb year 2020). Study-level background: The collaborator samples originated in the United States, Italy and Spain and spanned the acute and convalescent phases of COVID-19. Deeply sampled blood TCRbeta repertoires from subjects exposed to, actively infected with, or recovered from COVID-19 were included in the dataset. Where HLA class I and class II types were available, the types were taken from metadata supplied by the sample provider, not from assay-based typing. The repertoires were released in a freely available public database intended as a resource for research on the immune response to SARS-CoV-2. The samples were drawn from the first 160 participants of the ongoing ImmuneRACE study and from under 1,500 subjects provided by 6 global collaborators. Sample metadata almost always included a de-identified subject ID, COVID-19 status, age in years and sex. The material from the prospective study consisted of cDNA or gDNA derived from T cells, B-cell-depleted T cells, or PBMCs.

TCRbeta CDR3 regions were amplified from genomic DNA using the immunoSEQ Assay, a bias-controlled multiplex PCR. The study's processing was this. The number of nucleated cells in each sample was estimated from the amplification of reference gene primers within the assay. Sequence reads were collapsed and filtered to measure the absolute abundance of every unique TCRbeta CDR3 rearrangement. Productive Simpson clonality was computed per sample as the square root of Simpson's diversity index over productive rearrangements. Here the immuneACCESS table is served through TCRdb, limited to in-frame sequences with V and J called. Missing clones are a known gap in these copies; in checked studies unresolved V genes cover under half, and the rest lacks a known reason. V, J and clone size are taken as reported in that table, and D and trimming were inferred from the DNA itself. The sample table contains about 64,000 clones; only one count was recorded for roughly 80% of them. The top ten clonotypes cover roughly 13% of the sample.

What the authors observed across the whole study: The quantity of clinical and demographic metadata differed by source and by participant and was supplied without curation.

The collaborating institutions used their own protocols to collect whole blood in K2EDTA tubes. For TCRbeta analysis, collaborators shipped samples in one of three forms: frozen whole blood, isolated PBMCs, or DNA extracted from either of those sample types. Spanning cysteine to phenylalanine, the CDR3 consists of 13 amino acids. Just the 39-base CDR3 DNA is kept, in frame starting at base 1. Relative to germline, V is missing 5 bases and J is missing 6 bases, with 2 bases of the junction outside any gene match. This clonotype was obtained from a human donor in a cohort sampled during active COVID-19. The V and J genes are TRBV12-3 or TRBV12-4 and TRBJ2-3, and TRBD2 aligns with 10 junction nucleotides. The sample was peripheral blood. For the CDR3, the sequence is CASSAAGGDTQYF. The DNA is TGTGCCAGCAGTGCAGCGGGGGGGGATACGCAGTATTTT.